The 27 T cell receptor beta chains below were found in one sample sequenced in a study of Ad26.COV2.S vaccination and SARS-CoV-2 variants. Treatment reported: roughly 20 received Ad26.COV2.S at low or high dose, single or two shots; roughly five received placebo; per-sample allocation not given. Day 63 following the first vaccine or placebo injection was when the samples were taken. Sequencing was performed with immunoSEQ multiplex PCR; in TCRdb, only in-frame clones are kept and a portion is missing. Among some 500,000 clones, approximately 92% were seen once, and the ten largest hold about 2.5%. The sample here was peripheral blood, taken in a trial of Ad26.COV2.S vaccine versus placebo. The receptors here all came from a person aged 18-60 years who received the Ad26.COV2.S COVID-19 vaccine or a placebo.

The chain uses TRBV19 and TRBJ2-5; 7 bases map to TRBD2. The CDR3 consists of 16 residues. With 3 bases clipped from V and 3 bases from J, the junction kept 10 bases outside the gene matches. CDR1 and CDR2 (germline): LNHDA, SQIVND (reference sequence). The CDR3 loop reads CASSMVREYVEETQYF. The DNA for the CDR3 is TGTGCCAGTAGTATGGTGCGGGAGTACGTCGAAGAGACCCAGTACTTC. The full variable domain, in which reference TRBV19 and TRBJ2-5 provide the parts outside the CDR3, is DGGITQSPKYLFRKEGQNVTLSCEQNLNHDAMYWYRQDPGQGLRLIYYSQIVNDFQKGDIAEGYSVSREKKESFPLTVTSAQKNPTAFYLCASSMVREYVEETQYFGPGTRLLVL.

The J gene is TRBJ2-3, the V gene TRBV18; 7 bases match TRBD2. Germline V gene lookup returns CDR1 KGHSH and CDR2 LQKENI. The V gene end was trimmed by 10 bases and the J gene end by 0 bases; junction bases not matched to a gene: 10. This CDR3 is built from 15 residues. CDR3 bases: TGTGCCACCCTCCCAGCGGGACCTAGCACAGATACGCAGTATTTT. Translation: CATLPAGPSTDTQYF.

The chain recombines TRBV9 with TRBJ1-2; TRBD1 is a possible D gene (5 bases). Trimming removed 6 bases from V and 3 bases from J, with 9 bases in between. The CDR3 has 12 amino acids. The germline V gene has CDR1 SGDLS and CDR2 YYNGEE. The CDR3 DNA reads TGTGCCAGCACCAGGGAGTACTATGGCTACACCTTC. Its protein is CASTREYYGYTF.

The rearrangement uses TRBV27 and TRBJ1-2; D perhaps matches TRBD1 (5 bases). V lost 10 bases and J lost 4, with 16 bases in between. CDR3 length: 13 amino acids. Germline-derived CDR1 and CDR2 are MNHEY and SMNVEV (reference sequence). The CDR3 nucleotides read TGTGCCATTGCCCGGGCGGGGGGCTATGGCTACACCTTC. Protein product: CAIARAGGYGYTF.

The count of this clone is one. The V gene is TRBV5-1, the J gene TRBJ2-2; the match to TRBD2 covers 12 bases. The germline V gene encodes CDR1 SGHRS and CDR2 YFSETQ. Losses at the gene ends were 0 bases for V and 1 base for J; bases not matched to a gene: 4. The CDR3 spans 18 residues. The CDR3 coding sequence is TGCGCCAGCAGCTTGGAGGCTAGCGGGAGGGAGAACACCGGGGAGCTGTTTTTT. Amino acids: CASSLEASGRENTGELFF.

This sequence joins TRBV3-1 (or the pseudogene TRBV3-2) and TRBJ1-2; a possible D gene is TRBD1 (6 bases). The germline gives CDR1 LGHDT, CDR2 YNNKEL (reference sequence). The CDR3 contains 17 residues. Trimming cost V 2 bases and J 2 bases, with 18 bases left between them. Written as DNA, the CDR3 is TGTGCCAGCAGCCAACGGTTCAGGGGATCCCCAAACTATGGCTACACCTTC. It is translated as CASSQRFRGSPNYGYTF.

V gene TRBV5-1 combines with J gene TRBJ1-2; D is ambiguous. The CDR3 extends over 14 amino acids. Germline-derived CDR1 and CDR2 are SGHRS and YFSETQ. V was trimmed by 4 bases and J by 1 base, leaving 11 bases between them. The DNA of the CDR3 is TGCGCCAGCAGCCCGGACGGAAGTAACTATGGCTACACCTTC. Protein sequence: CASSPDGSNYGYTF.

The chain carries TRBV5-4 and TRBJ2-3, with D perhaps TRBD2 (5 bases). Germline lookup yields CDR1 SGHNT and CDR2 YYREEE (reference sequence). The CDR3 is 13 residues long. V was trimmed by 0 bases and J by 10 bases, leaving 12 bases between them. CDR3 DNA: TGTGCCAGCAGCTTGGACGGGGTGCAGGCGCAGTATTTT. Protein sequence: CASSLDGVQAQYF.

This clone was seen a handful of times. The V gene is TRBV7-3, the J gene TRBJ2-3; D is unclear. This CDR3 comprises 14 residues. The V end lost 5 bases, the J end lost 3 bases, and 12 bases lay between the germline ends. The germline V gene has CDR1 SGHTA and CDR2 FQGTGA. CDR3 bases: TGTGCCAGCAGCCCAACCGGGCGGACAGATACGCAGTATTTT. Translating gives CASSPTGRTDTQYF.

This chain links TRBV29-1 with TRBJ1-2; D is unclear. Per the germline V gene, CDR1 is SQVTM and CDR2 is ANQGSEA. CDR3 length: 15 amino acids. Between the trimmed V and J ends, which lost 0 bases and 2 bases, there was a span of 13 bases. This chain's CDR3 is CSVEDPESLNYGYTF. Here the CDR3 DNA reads TGCAGCGTTGAAGATCCGGAGTCCTTAAACTATGGCTACACCTTC.

This CDR3 reads CASSLSSEGFDGYTF. The CDR3 DNA reads TGTGCCAGCAGCCTATCATCCGAGGGCTTCGATGGCTACACCTTC. The chain couples TRBV6-2 or TRBV6-3 to TRBJ1-2; D is unclear. Deletions cut 6 bases from V and 6 bases from J, with 20 bases between. The CDR3 has 15 residues. Germline V gene sequence: CDR1 MNHEY, CDR2 SVGEGT.

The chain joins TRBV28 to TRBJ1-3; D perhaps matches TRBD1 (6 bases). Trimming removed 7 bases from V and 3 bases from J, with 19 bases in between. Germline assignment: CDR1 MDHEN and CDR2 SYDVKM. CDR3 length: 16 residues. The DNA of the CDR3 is TGTGCCAGCAATCCCGGTTGGGGGGGCAGTGGAAACACCATATATTTT. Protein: CASNPGWGGSGNTIYF.

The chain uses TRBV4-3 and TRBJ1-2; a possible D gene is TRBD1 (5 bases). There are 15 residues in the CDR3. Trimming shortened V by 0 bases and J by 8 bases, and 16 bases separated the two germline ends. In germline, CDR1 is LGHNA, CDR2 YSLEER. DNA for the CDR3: TGCGCCAGCAGCCAAGATAGGACCTTCGGGGGAGGCTACACCTTC. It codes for CASSQDRTFGGGYTF.

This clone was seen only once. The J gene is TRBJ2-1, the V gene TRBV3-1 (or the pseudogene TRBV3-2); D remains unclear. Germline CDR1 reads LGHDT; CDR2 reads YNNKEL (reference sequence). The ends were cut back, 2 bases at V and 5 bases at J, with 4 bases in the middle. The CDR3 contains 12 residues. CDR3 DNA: TGTGCCAGCAGCCAACCTCACAATGAGCAGTTCTTC. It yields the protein CASSQPHNEQFF.

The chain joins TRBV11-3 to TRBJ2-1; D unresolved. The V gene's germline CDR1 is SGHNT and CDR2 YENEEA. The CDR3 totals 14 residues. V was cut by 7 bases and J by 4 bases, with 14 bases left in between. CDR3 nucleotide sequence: TGTGCCAGCACCGAGCGAGGAACTTACAATGAGCAGTTCTTC. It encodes CASTERGTYNEQFF.

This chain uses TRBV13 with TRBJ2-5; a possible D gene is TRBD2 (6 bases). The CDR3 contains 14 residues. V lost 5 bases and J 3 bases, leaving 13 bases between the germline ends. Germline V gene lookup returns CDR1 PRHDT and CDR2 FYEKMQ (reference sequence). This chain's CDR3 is CASSVREPEETQYF. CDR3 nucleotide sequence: TGTGCCAGCAGCGTACGGGAGCCAGAAGAGACCCAGTACTTC.

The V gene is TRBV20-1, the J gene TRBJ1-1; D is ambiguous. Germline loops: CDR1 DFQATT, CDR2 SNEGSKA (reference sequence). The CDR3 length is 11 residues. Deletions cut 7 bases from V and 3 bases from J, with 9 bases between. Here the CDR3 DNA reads TGCAGTGGACGAAGGGACACTGAAGCTTTCTTT. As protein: CSGRRDTEAFF.

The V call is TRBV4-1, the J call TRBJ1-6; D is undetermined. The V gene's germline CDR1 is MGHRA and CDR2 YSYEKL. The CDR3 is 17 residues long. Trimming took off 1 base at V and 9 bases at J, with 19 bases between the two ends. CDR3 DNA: TGCGCCAGCAGCCAAGCCGCCGGACCGCCTGTTGGTTCACCCCTCCACTTT. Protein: CASSQAAGPPVGSPLHF.

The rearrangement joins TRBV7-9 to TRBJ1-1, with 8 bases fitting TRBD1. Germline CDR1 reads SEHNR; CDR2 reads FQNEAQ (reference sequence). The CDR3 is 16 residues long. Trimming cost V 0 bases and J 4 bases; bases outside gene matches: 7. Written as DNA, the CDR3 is TGTGCCAGCAGCTTAGCTCTCCAGGGGGCGGGCACTGAAGCTTTCTTT. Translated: CASSLALQGAGTEAFF.

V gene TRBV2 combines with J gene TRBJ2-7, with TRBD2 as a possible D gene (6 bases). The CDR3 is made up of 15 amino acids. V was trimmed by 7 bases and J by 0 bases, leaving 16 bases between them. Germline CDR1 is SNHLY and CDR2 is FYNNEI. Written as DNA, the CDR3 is TGTGCCAGCACAGAGGGACTCTCGAGCTCCTACGAGCAGTACGTC. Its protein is CASTEGLSSSYEQYV.

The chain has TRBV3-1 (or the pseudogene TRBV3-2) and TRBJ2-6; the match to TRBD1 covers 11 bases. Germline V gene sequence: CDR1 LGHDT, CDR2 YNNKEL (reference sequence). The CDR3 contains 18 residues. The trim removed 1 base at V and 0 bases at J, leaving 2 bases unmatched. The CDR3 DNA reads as TGTGCCAGCAGCCAAGCGGACAGGGGGCGCTCTGGGGCCAACGTCCTGACTTTC. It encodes CASSQADRGRSGANVLTF.

The CDR3 protein is CASSVEGAGAYEQYF. In DNA form, the CDR3 reads TGTGCCAGCAGCGTAGAGGGGGCAGGAGCCTACGAGCAGTACTTC. This chain links TRBV9 with TRBJ2-7; 7 bases are a match to TRBD1. With V trimmed by 0 bases and J by 2 bases, 5 bases remained unmatched. Germline CDR1 SGDLS, CDR2 YYNGEE. The CDR3 length is 15 residues.

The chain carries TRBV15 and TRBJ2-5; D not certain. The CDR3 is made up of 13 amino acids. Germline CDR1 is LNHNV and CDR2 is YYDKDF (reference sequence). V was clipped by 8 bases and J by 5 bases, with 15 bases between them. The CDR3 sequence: CATSPRPRETQYF. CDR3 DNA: TGTGCCACCTCACCTCGACCACGGGAGACCCAGTACTTC. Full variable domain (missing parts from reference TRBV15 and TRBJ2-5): DAMVIQNPRYQVTQFGKPVTLSCSQTLNHNVMYWYQQKSSQAPKLLFHYYDKDFNNEADTPDNFQSRRPNTSFCFLDIRSPGLGDTAMYLCATSPRPRETQYFGPGTRLLVL.

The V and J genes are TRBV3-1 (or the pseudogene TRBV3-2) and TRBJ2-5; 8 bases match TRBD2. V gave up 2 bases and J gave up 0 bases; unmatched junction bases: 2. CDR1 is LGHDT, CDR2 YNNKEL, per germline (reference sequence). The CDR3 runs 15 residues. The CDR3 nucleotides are TGTGCCAGCAGCCAACAGCGGGGGTACCAAGAGACCCAGTACTTC. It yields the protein CASSQQRGYQETQYF.

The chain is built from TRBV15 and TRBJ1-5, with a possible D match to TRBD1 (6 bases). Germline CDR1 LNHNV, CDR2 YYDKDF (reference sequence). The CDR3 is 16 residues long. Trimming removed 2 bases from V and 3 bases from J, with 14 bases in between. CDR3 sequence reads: CATSRLTGWTNQPQHF. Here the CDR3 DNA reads TGTGCCACCAGCAGATTAACAGGGTGGACCAATCAGCCCCAGCATTTT.

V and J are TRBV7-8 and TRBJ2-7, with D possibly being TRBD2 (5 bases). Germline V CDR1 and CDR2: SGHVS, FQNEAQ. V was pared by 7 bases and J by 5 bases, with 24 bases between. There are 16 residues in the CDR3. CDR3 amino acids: CASTQNSGLKRDEQYF. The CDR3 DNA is TGTGCCAGCACCCAAAATTCCGGCCTCAAGAGGGACGAGCAGTACTTC.

The CDR3 sequence: CASSTVWTRAGSDTQYF. CDR3 nucleotide sequence: TGTGCCAGCAGTACCGTCTGGACAAGGGCAGGGTCAGATACGCAGTATTTT. The chain uses TRBV28 and TRBJ2-3, with D perhaps matching TRBD1 (5 bases). This CDR3 region has 17 residues. Trimming left V 5 bases short and J 4 bases short, with 22 bases between. From germline, CDR1 is MDHEN and CDR2 SYDVKM.